Included here is one T cell receptor beta chain sequence, with context. The data stem from a study of Graves' ophthalmopathy and Graves' hyperthyroidism. The wider study: Blood was drawn at initial diagnosis, before any treatment.

V was clipped by 7 bases and J by 2 bases, with 6 bases between them. From germline, CDR1 is MNHEY and CDR2 SVGEGT. The CDR3 loop spans 13 amino acids. The sequenced template was RNA, covering the TCR beta CDR3 region. HTBI primers were used in a first-round RT-PCR, which preceded a second-round multiplex PCR. MiXCR, applied by TCRdb to the multiplex PCR reads, yields one record per CDR3 protein. The sample comprises 170,000 or so distinct CDR3 sequences, 30% to 45% of which are singletons, and around 5.8% rests with the top ten. Input material: peripheral blood. This chain links TRBV6-2 or TRBV6-3 with TRBJ2-6; D is unclear. The receptor was isolated from a woman aged 40-49 years with Graves' ophthalmopathy. This CDR3 reads CASNLAGANVLTF. CDR3 DNA sequence: TGTGCCAGCAACCTAGCTGGGGCCAACGTCCTGACTTTC.